This record looks at one T cell receptor beta chain sequence and its context. The antigen is undetermined. This record comes from a study of human T cells and chemical hapten exposure. Study outcomes and limitations: Donors' alopecia may make their immune response differ from healthy people's. No shift was seen in TCRs above 1 in 1000 frequency with DPC sensitization.

Separate cDNA molecules received unique molecular identifiers, which the library attached to them. In the authors' workflow: A typical sample had some 87,000 TCRs, with roughly 20,000 to 700,000 overall. Each CDR3 protein gets one entry after TCRdb re-called the RACE reads with MiXCR. The V and J calls here are based on TCRdb, not the publication. The sample comprises some 400,000 distinct CDR3 sequences, nearly 5% of which are singletons, and around 2% rests with the top ten. Documented time point: patch test 1, 2 weeks after DPC sensitization. As for treatment: therapeutic diphenylcyclopropenone sensitization with weekly scalp DPC. This specimen was whole blood, taken in connection with sensitization to the hapten diphenylcyclopropenone (DPC). The clonotype originates from a woman between 45 and 65 years old with alopecia areata. Some clones in this sample may be carry-over from other donors' samples.

The CDR3 DNA is TGTGCCAGCAGTTACAAGCAGGGTAATCAGCCCCAGCATTTT. It encodes CASSYKQGNQPQHF. The chain joins TRBV6-5 to TRBJ1-5; D might be TRBD1 (5 bases). From germline, CDR1 is MNHEY and CDR2 SVGAGI. The CDR3 sequence is 14 residues long. With 2 bases removed from V and 4 bases from J, the gap between germline ends came to 9 bases.